This T cell receptor (beta chain) was sequenced for a study of beta chain features in type 1 diabetes. The study reverse transcribed the entire isolated RNA, so it sequenced expressed TCRB transcripts. Here immunoSEQ multiplex PCR was the method, and the copy in TCRdb shows in-frame clones only, minus some. The sample lists hundreds of thousands of clones; over 11% were seen once. This clone was found a few times. Its matching antigen is unknown. Study findings and constraints: Researchers report that Type 1 diabetes patients had moderately but significantly shorter TCRB CDR3s across all four CD4+ subsets.

The germline V gene has CDR1 SNHLY and CDR2 FYNNEI. Between the trimmed V and J ends, which lost 5 bases and 5 bases, there was a span of 13 bases. The CDR3 loop spans 15 amino acids. The sequenced material came from naive CD4+ T cells from blood. This rearrangement joins TRBV2 to TRBJ1-6, with D perhaps matching TRBD1 (5 bases). The origin of this receptor is a young man with type 1 diabetes. The CDR3 coding sequence is TGTGCCAGCAGTCCACAAGGGACTCATAATTCACCCCTCCACTTT. Residues: CASSPQGTHNSPLHF. The variable domain in full, completed from reference TRBV2 and TRBJ1-6, reads EPEVTQTPSHQVTQMGQEVILRCVPISNHLYFYWYRQILGQKVEFLVSFYNNEISEKSEIFDDQFSVERPDGSNFTLKIRSTKLEDSAMYFCASSPQGTHNSPLHFGNGTRLTVT.